Each of the 29 T cell receptor beta chains below was sequenced from the same sample in a study of lymphopenia after photon versus proton radiotherapy. Some clones are missing from TCRdb's copy, which holds only in-frame ones; the method was immunoSEQ multiplex PCR. The data show some 27,000 clones, roughly 86% seen once. The sample was peripheral blood, taken from a patient treated with photon-based radiotherapy. These receptor sequences come from a man aged 50-59 years with gastric cancer.

The chain uses TRBV6-1 and TRBJ2-2; maybe TRBD1 (5 bases). Germline loops: CDR1 MNHNS, CDR2 SASEGT. The CDR3 totals 14 residues. The V gene lost 5 bases and the J gene lost 4 bases, with 11 bases spanning the gap. The CDR3 loop reads CASSRRASTGELFF. CDR3 bases: TGTGCCAGCAGTCGCAGGGCATCCACCGGGGAGCTGTTTTTT.

The gene calls are TRBV6-1 and TRBJ1-1, with D hard to call. Germline CDR1 and CDR2: MNHNS and SASEGT. V was clipped by 4 bases and J by 1 base, with 7 bases between them. The CDR3 has 13 residues. CDR3 in amino acids: CASSAGGNTEAFF. The CDR3 nucleotides are TGTGCCAGCAGTGCGGGCGGGAACACTGAAGCTTTCTTT.

On this clone itself: The junction differs from germline at one of its ends, possibly a read error. The rearrangement links TRBV2 to TRBJ2-4; 13 bases agree with TRBD2. CDR3 length: 12 residues. Germline V gene sequence: CDR1 SNHLY, CDR2 FYNNEI. DNA for the CDR3: TGTGCCAGCAGCAGCCTACTAGCGGGGGGGTCCTTC. Protein: CASSSLLAGGSF. The variable domain in full, with the rest retrieved from reference TRBV2 and TRBJ2-4, is EPEVTQTPSHQVTQMGQEVILRCVPISNHLYFYWYRQILGQKVEFLVSFYNNEISEKSEIFDDQFSVERPDGSNFTLKIRSTKLEDSAMYFCASSSLLAGGSFGAGTRLSVL.

V gene TRBV29-1 combines with J gene TRBJ2-1; TRBD1 matches 7 bases. CDR1 is SQVTM and CDR2 is ANQGSEA in the germline V gene. The CDR3 consists of 16 residues. V dropped 4 bases and J dropped 0; count of bases not matched to a gene: 9. The CDR3 region has the DNA TGCAGCGTTGTTTCACAGACAGGGTTCTCCTACAATGAGCAGTTCTTC. The encoded protein is CSVVSQTGFSYNEQFF.

The gene calls are TRBV6-4 and TRBJ2-7; TRBD1 agrees at 7 bases. Germline V gives CDR1 MRHNA, CDR2 SNTAGT. The CDR3 consists of 16 residues. The V and J ends lost 0 bases and 0 bases, in that order; junction bases with no gene match: 5. The DNA for the CDR3 is TGTGCCAGCAGTGACTCCGGGACAGAACTCTCCTACGAGCAGTACGTC. As protein: CASSDSGTELSYEQYV.

The rearrangement links TRBV18 to TRBJ2-5; no reliable D call. Trimming shortened V by 5 bases and J by 0 bases, and 10 bases separated the two germline ends. The CDR3 extends over 14 amino acids. Looked up from germline, CDR1 is KGHSH and CDR2 is LQKENI. CDR3 nucleotides: TGTGCCAGCTCATCCGGACGGAACCAAGAGACCCAGTACTTC. This encodes CASSSGRNQETQYF.

The rearrangement joins TRBV7-6 to TRBJ1-4; tentative D call: TRBD1 (6 bases). The CDR3 covers 15 residues. From germline, CDR1 is SGHVS and CDR2 FNYEAQ. Trimming pared 1 base from V and 4 bases from J, leaving 10 bases between. The CDR3: CASSLVGGHNEKLFF. The CDR3 DNA sequence: TGTGCCAGCAGCTTAGTTGGGGGGCATAATGAAAAACTGTTTTTT.

The V call is TRBV4-1, the J call TRBJ2-2; D perhaps matches TRBD2 (6 bases). The CDR3 is 14 amino acids. The V end lost 4 bases, the J end lost 4 bases, and 10 bases lay between the germline ends. The germline V gene encodes CDR1 MGHRA and CDR2 YSYEKL. The CDR3 sequence: CASSRGEVTGELFF. As DNA, the CDR3 is TGCGCCAGCAGCCGGGGGGAGGTCACCGGGGAGCTGTTTTTT.

CDR3 DNA sequence: TGCAGCGTGAATGGACAGGGATTGGGCAATGAGCAGTTCTTC. This gives the protein CSVNGQGLGNEQFF. The V and J genes are TRBV29-1 and TRBJ2-1; 8 positions match TRBD1. The CDR3 runs 14 residues. The trim removed 6 bases at V and 6 bases at J, leaving 10 bases unmatched. Looked up from germline, CDR1 is SQVTM and CDR2 is ANQGSEA.

The V gene is TRBV9, the J gene TRBJ2-5, with D possibly TRBD1 on 6 matching bases. Germline lookup yields CDR1 SGDLS and CDR2 YYNGEE. The V and J ends lost 4 bases and 5 bases respectively, with 24 bases between them. The CDR3 extends over 17 amino acids. The CDR3 loop reads CASSLRTEGPPIETQYF. The CDR3 DNA follows: TGTGCCAGCAGCCTCCGGACAGAGGGACCCCCGATTGAGACCCAGTACTTC.

Comment on this clone: Additional DNA sequences in this sample encode the identical CDR3. The chain joins TRBV19 to TRBJ1-5; 7 bases fit TRBD1. CDR1 and CDR2 from the germline V gene are LNHDA and SQIVND (reference sequence). The CDR3 consists of 14 residues. The junction had 4 bases not matched to a gene; V was cut back by 3 bases and J by 5 bases. The CDR3 here is CASSIGQGDQPQHF. DNA of the CDR3: TGTGCCAGTAGTATTGGGCAGGGGGATCAGCCCCAGCATTTT.

This chain joins TRBV5-1 and TRBJ2-6; D gene uncertain. The CDR3 sequence is 15 residues long. In germline, CDR1 is SGHRS, CDR2 YFSETQ. V lost 0 bases to trimming and J lost 4 bases, with 8 bases between them. The CDR3 reads CASSLEGYGANVLTF. The CDR3 DNA reads TGCGCCAGCAGCTTGGAAGGCTACGGGGCCAACGTCCTGACTTTC. Filled out from reference TRBV5-1 and TRBJ2-6, the complete variable domain reads KAGVTQTPRYLIKTRGQQVTLSCSPISGHRSVSWYQQTPGQGLQFLFEYFSETQRNKGNFPGRFSGRQFSNSRSEMNVSTLELGDSALYLCASSLEGYGANVLTFGAGSRLTVL.

The CDR3: CASSLAPGTPYEQYF. Here the CDR3 DNA reads TGTGCCAGCAGCTTAGCTCCGGGGACCCCCTACGAGCAGTACTTC. J is TRBJ2-7 and V is TRBV7-2; either TRBD1 or TRBD2 may fit D (5 bases each). The CDR3 runs to 15 residues. The germline V gene encodes CDR1 SGHTA and CDR2 FQGNSA. Trimming removed 0 bases at V and 2 bases at J, with 11 bases between.

The rearrangement links TRBV2 to TRBJ2-5, with D unclear. The V and J ends lost 4 bases and 5 bases respectively, with 11 bases between them. CDR1 is SNHLY, CDR2 FYNNEI, per germline. The CDR3 has 13 residues. The CDR3 region is CASSVWGRETQYF. CDR3 coding DNA: TGTGCCAGCAGTGTTTGGGGAAGGGAGACCCAGTACTTC.

The gene calls are TRBV7-2 and TRBJ2-1; D is perhaps TRBD1 or TRBD2 (6 bases each). Germline values: CDR1 SGHTA, CDR2 FQGNSA. The CDR3 sequence is 16 residues long. V was clipped by 8 bases and J by 5 bases, with 22 bases between them. The CDR3 DNA reads TGTGCCAGCTCCCGAATGATCGGGGGCCTGCACAATGAGCAGTTCTTC. Amino acid sequence: CASSRMIGGLHNEQFF.

The gene calls are TRBV6-6 and TRBJ1-1, with TRBD1 as a possible D gene (5 bases). Deletions cut 6 bases from V and 1 base from J, with 6 bases between. From germline, CDR1 is MNHNY and CDR2 SVGAGI (reference sequence). The CDR3 is 12 residues long. This CDR3 is CASRTGNTEAFF. The CDR3 DNA reads TGTGCCAGCAGAACAGGGAACACTGAAGCTTTCTTT.

The chain uses TRBV7-9 and TRBJ1-2; 9 bases match TRBD1. From germline, CDR1 is SEHNR and CDR2 FQNEAQ (reference sequence). The V gene end was trimmed by 1 base and the J gene end by 5 bases; junction bases not matched to a gene: 5. The CDR3 runs to 15 residues. CDR3: CASSLGTGEIYGYTF. In nucleotides, the CDR3 is TGTGCCAGCAGCTTAGGGACAGGGGAGATTTATGGCTACACCTTC.

The rearrangement joins TRBV6-6 to TRBJ2-3, with no clear D. The CDR3 has 11 residues. V was shortened by 5 bases and J by 6 bases, with 6 bases between the two germline ends. The germline V gene encodes CDR1 MNHNY and CDR2 SVGAGI (reference sequence). CDR3 DNA sequence: TGTGCCAGCAGTCCTATGGATACGCAGTATTTT. Protein: CASSPMDTQYF.

The gene calls are TRBV7-3 and TRBJ2-2, with D perhaps assigned TRBD1 or TRBD2 (6 bases each). V lost 0 bases and J lost 4, with 15 bases in between. The CDR3 totals 17 residues. Germline CDR1 and CDR2: SGHTA and FQGTGA. CDR3 amino acids: CASSLTLGGRRTGELFF. The CDR3 nucleotides are TGTGCCAGCAGCTTAACGTTAGGGGGGAGGCGCACCGGGGAGCTGTTTTTT.

The rearrangement uses TRBV5-5 and TRBJ2-5; D unresolved. The CDR3 has 13 residues. Germline CDR1 reads SGHKS; CDR2 reads YYEKEE (reference sequence). V gave up 2 bases and J gave up 2 bases, with 7 bases separating them. CDR3 in amino acids: CASSFGSQETQYF. Here the CDR3 DNA reads TGTGCCAGCAGCTTCGGATCGCAAGAGACCCAGTACTTC.

In this sample, this clone turned up once. V is TRBV5-1 and J is TRBJ1-2, with D hard to call. Trimming removed 0 bases from V and 7 bases from J, with 13 bases in between. The length of the CDR3 is 14 residues. Germline CDR1 reads SGHRS; CDR2 reads YFSETQ. Written as DNA, the CDR3 is TGCGCCAGCAGCTTGGCCGGGCGAACGATTGGCTACACCTTC. Amino acid sequence: CASSLAGRTIGYTF. The variable domain in full, completed from reference TRBV5-1 and TRBJ1-2, reads KAGVTQTPRYLIKTRGQQVTLSCSPISGHRSVSWYQQTPGQGLQFLFEYFSETQRNKGNFPGRFSGRQFSNSRSEMNVSTLELGDSALYLCASSLAGRTIGYTFGSGTRLTVV.

This chain links TRBV7-9 with TRBJ2-5, with D tentatively TRBD1 (6 bases). Germline V gene sequence: CDR1 SEHNR, CDR2 FQNEAQ (reference sequence). The CDR3 loop spans 13 amino acids. V was trimmed by 6 bases and J by 2 bases, leaving 10 bases between them. The CDR3 loop reads CASSRQVQETQYF. The CDR3 DNA follows: TGTGCCAGCAGTCGACAGGTACAAGAGACCCAGTACTTC.

The rearrangement uses TRBV12-5 and TRBJ2-1, with TRBD1 matching 9 bases. Germline V gene sequence: CDR1 LGHNT, CDR2 FRNRAP. The CDR3 spans 14 residues. Losses at the gene ends were 8 bases for V and 8 bases for J; bases not matched to a gene: 10. The CDR3 DNA reads TGTGCTAGTTCATACACAGGGGGCCTCGATGAGCAGTTCTTC. Its protein product is CASSYTGGLDEQFF.

This chain links TRBV5-5 with TRBJ1-2; no firm D call. With 2 bases removed from V and 7 bases from J, the gap between germline ends came to 9 bases. The CDR3 length is 12 residues. Per germline, CDR1 SGHKS and CDR2 YYEKEE (reference sequence). CDR3 bases: TGTGCCAGCAGCTTAGGGATGGGTGGCTACACCTTC. It specifies CASSLGMGGYTF.

The V gene is TRBV27, the J gene TRBJ2-5; TRBD1 matches 7 bases. This CDR3 contains 14 residues. Germline trimming cut 5 bases from V and 2 bases from J; bases unmatched to any gene: 5. Per germline, CDR1 MNHEY and CDR2 SMNVEV (reference sequence). The chain's CDR3 is CASSLTGQQETQYF. CDR3 sequence (DNA): TGTGCCAGCAGTCTCACGGGACAGCAAGAGACCCAGTACTTC.

The CDR3 spells CASSPDGDMTGELFF. CDR3 DNA sequence: TGTGCCAGCAGCCCGGACGGGGATATGACCGGGGAGCTGTTTTTT. The V and J genes are TRBV7-3 and TRBJ2-2; perhaps TRBD2 as D (5 bases). Germline lookup yields CDR1 SGHTA and CDR2 FQGTGA. CDR3 length: 15 amino acids. The ends were cut back, 5 bases at V and 5 bases at J, with 15 bases in the middle.

The J gene is TRBJ2-1, the V gene TRBV29-1; D uncertain. The germline V gene has CDR1 SQVTM and CDR2 ANQGSEA. The CDR3 loop spans 14 amino acids. Trimming cost V 4 bases and J 8 bases, with 18 bases left between them. The CDR3 coding sequence is TGCAGCGTTGCACCATTCTCCATTTTTGATGAGCAGTTCTTC. Translated: CSVAPFSIFDEQFF.

This clone was counted once. V gene TRBV4-3 combines with J gene TRBJ1-4, with unresolved D. Looked up from germline, CDR1 is LGHNA and CDR2 is YSLEER. This CDR3 is built from 13 residues. The germline V and J ends were trimmed by 0 bases and 7 bases, with 6 bases remaining between them. The CDR3 bases are TGCGCCAGCAGCCAAGAGAATCGTGAAAAACTGTTTTTT. As protein: CASSQENREKLFF.

Here the CDR3 reads CASSPSEGRTYEQYV. The CDR3 DNA reads TGCGCCAGCAGCCCAAGTGAGGGGCGAACCTACGAGCAGTACGTC. The chain combines TRBV5-1 with TRBJ2-7; D is possibly TRBD1 or TRBD2 (5 bases each). Per the germline V gene, CDR1 is SGHRS and CDR2 is YFSETQ. Trimming took off 4 bases at V and 2 bases at J, with 16 bases between the two ends. The CDR3 length is 15 residues.